This T cell receptor (beta chain) was sequenced during a study of control samples from healthy donors and cancer patients. Germline loops: CDR1 SGHRS, CDR2 YFSETQ. V shed 3 bases and J shed 3 bases, with 9 bases lying between them. The CDR3 consists of 13 residues. Method: immunoSEQ multiplex PCR; TCRdb's copy keeps in-frame clones and lacks some. The table lists 70,000 to 90,000 clones, 94% of them singletons. Sequencing was carried out using blood. This rearrangement joins TRBV5-1 to TRBJ1-2; D is unresolved. This clonotype was sampled from a woman aged 35 to 49 in good health. This CDR3 is CASSSDADYGYTF. The CDR3 nucleotides read TGCGCCAGCAGCTCGGATGCGGACTATGGCTACACCTTC.